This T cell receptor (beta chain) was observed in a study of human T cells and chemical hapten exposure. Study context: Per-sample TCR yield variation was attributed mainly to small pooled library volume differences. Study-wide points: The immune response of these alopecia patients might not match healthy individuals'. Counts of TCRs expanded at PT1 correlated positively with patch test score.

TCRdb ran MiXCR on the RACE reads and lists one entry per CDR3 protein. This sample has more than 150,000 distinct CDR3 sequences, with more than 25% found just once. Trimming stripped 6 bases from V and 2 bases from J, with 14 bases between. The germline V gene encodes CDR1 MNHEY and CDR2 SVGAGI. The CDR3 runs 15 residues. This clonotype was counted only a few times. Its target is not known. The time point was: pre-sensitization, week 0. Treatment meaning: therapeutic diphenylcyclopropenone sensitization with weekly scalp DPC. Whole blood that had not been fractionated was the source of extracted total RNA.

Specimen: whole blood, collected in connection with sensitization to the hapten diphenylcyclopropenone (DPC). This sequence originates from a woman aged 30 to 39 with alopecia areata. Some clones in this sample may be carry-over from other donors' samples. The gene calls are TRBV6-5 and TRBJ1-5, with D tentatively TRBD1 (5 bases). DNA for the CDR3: TGTGCCAGCAGCCTCACCAGGGACCGCAATCAGCCCCAGCATTTT. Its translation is CASSLTRDRNQPQHF.